A selection of T cell receptor beta chains follows, all from one sample in a study of cytomegalovirus exposure and HLA in healthy donors. Produced via immunoSEQ multiplex PCR; TCRdb's table is partial and in-frame only. This table holds tens of thousands of clones, around 80% found once. The sample comprised PBMCs. The origin of the receptors is a male donor in good health and CMV-seropositive. Each CDR3 is given with its conserved first and last residue. The D gene is left open where the match is weak. Rows may omit the clone size; those that give it use once, few, many or a size class.

-,-,TRBJ2-3,TRBV9,CASSVKAQRDTQYF,TGTGCCAGCAGCGTAAAGGCGCAGAGGGATACGCAGTATTTT
TRBD1,-,TRBJ2-5,TRBV7-2,CASSPQPTGLETQYF,TGTGCCAGCAGCCCCCAACCGACAGGGTTAGAGACCCAGTACTTC
-,many,TRBJ1-5,TRBV5-6,CASRARRVSNQPQHF,TGTGCCAGCAGAGCCCGCAGGGTAAGCAATCAGCCCCAGCATTTT
TRBD1,few,TRBJ1-3,TRBV29-1,CSVLSGTGSGNTIYF,TGCAGCGTTTTAAGTGGGACAGGCTCTGGAAACACCATATATTTT
TRBD2,-,TRBJ2-7,TRBV28,CASSALAGNSYEQYF,TGTGCCAGCAGTGCCCTAGCGGGAAATTCTTACGAGCAGTACTTC
TRBD2,-,TRBJ2-1,TRBV28,CASGLAGLQRLGNEQFF,TGTGCCAGCGGTCTAGCGGGATTACAACGGCTAGGCAATGAGCAGTTCTTC
TRBD1,-,TRBJ2-2,TRBV5-3,CASLAGDRGQTTGELFF,TGTGCCAGCCTGGCCGGAGACAGGGGGCAGACCACCGGGGAGCTGTTTTTT
TRBD1,-,TRBJ1-1,TRBV10-1,CARMTMTGISTNTEAFF,TGCGCCAGGATGACCATGACAGGGATTAGTACGAACACTGAAGCTTTCTTT
-,-,TRBJ1-2,TRBV9,CASSPLRDYGYTF,TGTGCCAGCAGCCCCCTCCGGGACTATGGCTACACCTTC
TRBD1,-,TRBJ2-3,TRBV29-1,CSVDWTGGTDTQYF,TGCAGCGTCGATTGGACAGGGGGCACAGATACGCAGTATTTT
TRBD1,-,TRBJ1-1,TRBV9,CASSLGRGRGTEAFF,TGTGCCAGCAGCCTAGGAAGGGGGCGAGGCACTGAAGCTTTCTTT
-,-,TRBJ2-4,TRBV6-1,CASSEFLAKNIQYF,TGTGCCAGCAGTGAGTTTCTAGCCAAAAACATTCAGTACTTC
-,-,TRBJ1-6,TRBV2,CASSETTVNSPLHF,TGTGCCAGCAGTGAAACGACAGTTAATTCACCCCTCCACTTT
-,-,TRBJ2-5,TRBV5-4,CASSFGQIQQTQYF,TGTGCCAGCAGCTTCGGACAGATTCAACAGACCCAGTACTTC
-,-,TRBJ2-7,TRBV4-1,CASSQYTDPPYEQYF,TGCGCCAGCAGCCAATATACAGACCCTCCCTACGAGCAGTACTTC
-,-,TRBJ2-5,TRBV5-4,CASSLSAAVGRETQYF,TGTGCCAGCAGCTTATCCGCAGCGGTCGGGCGCGAGACCCAGTACTTC
-,few,TRBJ1-3,TRBV10-3,CAISESVRDTNTIYF,TGTGCCATCAGTGAGTCGGTAAGGGACACCAACACCATATATTTT
-,-,TRBJ2-6,TRBV2,CASQGYFSSGANVLTF,TGTGCCAGCCAGGGCTACTTTAGCTCTGGGGCCAACGTCCTGACTTTC
-,once,TRBJ2-6,TRBV30,CAWCRSSGANVLTF,TGTGCCTGGTGTAGGAGCTCTGGGGCCAACGTCCTGACTTTC
-,-,TRBJ1-3,TRBV18,CASSRGRDGNTIYF,TGTGCCAGCTCGCGGGGTAGGGACGGAAACACCATATATTTT
TRBD1,-,TRBJ1-5,TRBV5-6,CASSPFGQGAFQPQHF,TGTGCCAGCAGTCCCTTCGGACAGGGGGCCTTTCAGCCCCAGCATTTT
TRBD1,-,TRBJ2-1,TRBV6-5,CASSYSGGQGSYEQFF,TGTGCCAGCAGTTACTCGGGTGGACAGGGGAGCTATGAGCAGTTCTTC
TRBD1,-,TRBJ1-1,TRBV7-9,CASSLQGASNTEAFF,TGTGCCAGCAGCCTACAGGGGGCGTCGAACACTGAAGCTTTCTTT
TRBD2,once,TRBJ2-7,TRBV7-2,CASSLDGGAYEQYF,TGTGCCAGCAGCTTAGACGGGGGGGCCTACGAGCAGTACTTC
TRBD2,-,TRBJ2-7,TRBV4-1,CASSPRGAGGPGFYEQYF,TGCGCCAGCAGCCCCCGGGGAGCGGGGGGGCCTGGCTTCTACGAGCAGTACTTC
TRBD1,-,TRBJ1-5,TRBV13,CASSGQGQPQHF,TGTGCCAGCAGCGGACAGGGGCAGCCCCAGCATTTT
TRBD1,-,TRBJ1-4,TRBV28,CASSSTGIEWEKLFF,TGTGCCAGCAGCTCGACAGGGATCGAATGGGAAAAACTGTTTTTT
-,-,TRBJ2-7,TRBV30,CAWRTSGLGAYEQYF,TGTGCCTGGAGGACATCGGGACTGGGGGCCTACGAGCAGTACTTC
TRBD1,-,TRBJ1-1,TRBV27,CASSSPGQGRTEAFF,TGTGCCAGCAGTTCACCGGGACAGGGGCGCACTGAAGCTTTCTTT
TRBD1,-,TRBJ1-2,TRBV18,CASSPHRGDPPYGYTF,TGTGCCAGCTCACCACACAGGGGGGACCCCCCGTATGGCTACACCTTC
-,-,TRBJ2-7,TRBV19,CASTSSSYEQYF,TGTGCCAGTACCTCCAGCTCCTACGAGCAGTACTTC